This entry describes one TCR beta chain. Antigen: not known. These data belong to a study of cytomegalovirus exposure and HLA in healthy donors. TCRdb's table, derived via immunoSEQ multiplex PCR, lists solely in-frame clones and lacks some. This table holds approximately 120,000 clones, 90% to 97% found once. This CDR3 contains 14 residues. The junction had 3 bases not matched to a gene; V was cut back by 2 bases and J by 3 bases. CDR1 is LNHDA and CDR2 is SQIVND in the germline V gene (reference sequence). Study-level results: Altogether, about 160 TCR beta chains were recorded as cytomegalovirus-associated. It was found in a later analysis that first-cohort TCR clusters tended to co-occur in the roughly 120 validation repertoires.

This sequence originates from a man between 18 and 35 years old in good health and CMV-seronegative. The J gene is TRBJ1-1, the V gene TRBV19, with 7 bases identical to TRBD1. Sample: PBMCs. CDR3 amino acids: CASSIRQGHTEAFF. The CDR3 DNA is TGTGCCAGTAGTATACGACAGGGACACACTGAAGCTTTCTTT.